The 3 T cell receptor beta chains below were found in one sample sequenced in a study of T cells in Graves' hyperthyroidism and ophthalmopathy. Amplification targeted TCR beta CDR3 regions from RNA transcripts. A set of HTBI primers served as the primers for a first-round RT-PCR of the TCR CDR3. TCRdb used MiXCR to reprocess the multiplex PCR reads, holding one entry per CDR3 protein. The sample lists approximately 480,000 distinct CDR3 sequences; less than 25% were seen once. The specimen was blood. The receptors shown here come from a man between 18 and 35 years old with Graves' hyperthyroidism.

This clonotype has ten or more counts. The V gene is TRBV20-1, the J gene TRBJ2-4; TRBD1 matches at 9 bases. Germline CDR1 reads DFQATT; CDR2 reads SNEGSKA (reference sequence). The V and J ends lost 3 bases and 8 bases, in that order; junction bases with no gene match: 11. The CDR3 extends over 15 amino acids. DNA of the CDR3: TGCAGTGCTAGTCTCCGGGACAGGGCCCGCGACATTCAGTACTTC. Translating gives CSASLRDRARDIQYF.

The rearrangement joins TRBV11-2 to TRBJ1-1; possible D gene TRBD1, 5 bases. The CDR3 extends over 13 amino acids. From germline, CDR1 is SGHAT and CDR2 FQNNGV. With 6 bases removed from V and 5 bases from J, the gap between germline ends came to 13 bases. CDR3 sequence: CASSWGLKTEAFF. The CDR3 DNA reads TGTGCCAGCAGTTGGGGACTAAAGACTGAAGCTTTCTTT.

This clonotype has a count of ten or more. The chain has TRBV30 and TRBJ1-5; D perhaps matches TRBD1 (6 bases). Per the germline V gene, CDR1 is GTSNPN and CDR2 is SVGIG (reference sequence). The CDR3 runs to 14 residues. The germline V and J ends were trimmed by 1 base and 4 bases, with 11 bases remaining between them. This chain's CDR3 is CAWSARTVNQPQHF. The CDR3 region has the DNA TGTGCCTGGAGTGCTAGGACAGTTAATCAGCCCCAGCATTTT.